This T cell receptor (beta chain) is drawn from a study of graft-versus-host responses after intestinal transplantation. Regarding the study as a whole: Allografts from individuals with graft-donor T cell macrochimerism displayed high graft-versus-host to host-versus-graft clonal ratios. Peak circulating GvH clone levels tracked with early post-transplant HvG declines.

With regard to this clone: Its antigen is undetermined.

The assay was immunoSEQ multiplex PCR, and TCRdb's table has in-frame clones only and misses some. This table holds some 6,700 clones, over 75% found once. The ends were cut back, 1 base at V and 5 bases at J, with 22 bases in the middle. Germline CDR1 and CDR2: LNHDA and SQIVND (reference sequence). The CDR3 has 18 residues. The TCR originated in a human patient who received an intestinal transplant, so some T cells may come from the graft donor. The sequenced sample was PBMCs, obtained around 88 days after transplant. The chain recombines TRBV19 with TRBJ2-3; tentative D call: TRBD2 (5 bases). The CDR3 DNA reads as TGTGCCAGTAGTATAGGAGGAGGACCAGGCACCGCAATAGATACGCAGTATTTT. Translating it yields CASSIGGGPGTAIDTQYF.